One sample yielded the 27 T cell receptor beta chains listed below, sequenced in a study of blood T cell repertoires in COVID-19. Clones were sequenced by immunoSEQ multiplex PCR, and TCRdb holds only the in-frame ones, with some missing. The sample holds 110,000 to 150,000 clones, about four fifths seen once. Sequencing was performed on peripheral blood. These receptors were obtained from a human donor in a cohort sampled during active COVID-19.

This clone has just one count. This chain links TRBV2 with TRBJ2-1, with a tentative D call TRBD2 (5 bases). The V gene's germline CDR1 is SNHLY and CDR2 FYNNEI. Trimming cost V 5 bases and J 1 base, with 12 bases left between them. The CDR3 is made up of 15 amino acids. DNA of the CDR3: TGTGCCAGCAGTTCAAACGGGATATCCTACAATGAGCAGTTCTTC. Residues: CASSSNGISYNEQFF.

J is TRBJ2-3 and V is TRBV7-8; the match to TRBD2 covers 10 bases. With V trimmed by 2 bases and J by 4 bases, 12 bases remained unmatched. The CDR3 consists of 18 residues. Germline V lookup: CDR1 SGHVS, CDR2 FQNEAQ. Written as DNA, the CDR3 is TGTGCCAGCAGCTTAAGAGCGGGGGGGCCGGGTTGGGCAGATACGCAGTATTTT. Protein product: CASSLRAGGPGWADTQYF.

The CDR3 spells CASSPLGQGAFGNTIYF. The CDR3 DNA sequence: TGTGCCAGCAGTCCCCTAGGACAGGGGGCCTTCGGAAACACCATATATTTT. The chain uses TRBV27 and TRBJ1-3; 11 bases are a match to TRBD1. The CDR3 loop spans 17 amino acids. CDR1 is MNHEY, CDR2 SMNVEV, per germline (reference sequence). Unmatched junction bases numbered 10, after V lost 5 bases and J lost 4 bases.

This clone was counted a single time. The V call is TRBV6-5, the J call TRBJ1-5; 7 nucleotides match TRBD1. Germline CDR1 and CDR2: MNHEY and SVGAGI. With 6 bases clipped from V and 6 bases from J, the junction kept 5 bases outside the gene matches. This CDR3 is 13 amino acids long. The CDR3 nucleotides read TGTGCCAGCAGCGTGACAGGGCTTCAGCCCCAGCATTTT. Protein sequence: CASSVTGLQPQHF.

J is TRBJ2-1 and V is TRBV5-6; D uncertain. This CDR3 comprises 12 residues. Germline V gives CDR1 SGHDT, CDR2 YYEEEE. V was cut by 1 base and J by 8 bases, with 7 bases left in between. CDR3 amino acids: CASSLISDEQFF. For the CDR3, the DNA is TGTGCCAGCAGCTTGATATCTGATGAGCAGTTCTTC.

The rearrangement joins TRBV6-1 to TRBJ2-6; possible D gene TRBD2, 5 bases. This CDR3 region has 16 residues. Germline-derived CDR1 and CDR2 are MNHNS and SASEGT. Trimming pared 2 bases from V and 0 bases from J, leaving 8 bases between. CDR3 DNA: TGTGCCAGCAGTGAATTGGGGAGCTCTGGGGCCAACGTCCTGACTTTC. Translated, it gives CASSELGSSGANVLTF.

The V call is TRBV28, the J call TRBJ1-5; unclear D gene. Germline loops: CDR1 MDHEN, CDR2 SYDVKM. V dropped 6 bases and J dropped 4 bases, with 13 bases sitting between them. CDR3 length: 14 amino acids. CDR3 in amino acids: CASSPPGRNQPQHF. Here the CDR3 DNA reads TGTGCCAGCAGCCCCCCGGGAAGAAATCAGCCCCAGCATTTT.

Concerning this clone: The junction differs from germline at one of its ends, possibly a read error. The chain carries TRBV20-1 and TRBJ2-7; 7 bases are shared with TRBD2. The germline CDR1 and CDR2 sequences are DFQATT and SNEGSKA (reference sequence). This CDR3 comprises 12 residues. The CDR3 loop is CSASRGGGDTFF. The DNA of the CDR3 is TGCAGTGCTAGTCGTGGTGGGGGGGATACTTTCTTC.

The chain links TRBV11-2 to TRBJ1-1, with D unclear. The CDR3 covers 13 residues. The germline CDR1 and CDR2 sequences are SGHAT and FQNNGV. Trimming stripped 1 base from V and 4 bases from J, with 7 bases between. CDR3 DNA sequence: TGTGCCAGCAGCTTAGGAGGGTTCACTGAAGCTTTCTTT. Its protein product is CASSLGGFTEAFF.

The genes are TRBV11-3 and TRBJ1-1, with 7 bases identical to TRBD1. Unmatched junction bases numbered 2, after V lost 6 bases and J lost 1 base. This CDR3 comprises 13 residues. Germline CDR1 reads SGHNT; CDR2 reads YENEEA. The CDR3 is CASSRTGNTEAFF. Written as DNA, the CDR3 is TGTGCCAGCAGTCGGACAGGGAACACTGAAGCTTTCTTT.

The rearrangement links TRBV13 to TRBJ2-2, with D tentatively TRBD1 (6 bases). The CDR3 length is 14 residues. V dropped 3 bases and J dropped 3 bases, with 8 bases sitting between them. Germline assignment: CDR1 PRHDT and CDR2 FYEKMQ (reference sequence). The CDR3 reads CASSFNRDTGELFF. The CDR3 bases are TGTGCCAGCAGCTTCAACAGGGACACCGGGGAGCTGTTTTTT.

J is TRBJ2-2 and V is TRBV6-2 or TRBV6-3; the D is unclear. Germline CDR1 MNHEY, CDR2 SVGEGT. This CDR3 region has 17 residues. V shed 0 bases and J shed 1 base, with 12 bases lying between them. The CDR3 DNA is TGTGCCAGCAGTTACTCGGGCCGATCCCTGAACACCGGGGAGCTGTTTTTT. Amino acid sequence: CASSYSGRSLNTGELFF.

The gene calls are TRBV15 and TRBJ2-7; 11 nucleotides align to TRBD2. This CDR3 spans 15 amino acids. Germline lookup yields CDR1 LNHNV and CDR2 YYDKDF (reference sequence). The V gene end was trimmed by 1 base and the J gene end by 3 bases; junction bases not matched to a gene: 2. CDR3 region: CATSRGGTSGYEQYF. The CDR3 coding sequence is TGTGCCACCAGCAGAGGGGGGACTAGCGGCTACGAGCAGTACTTC.

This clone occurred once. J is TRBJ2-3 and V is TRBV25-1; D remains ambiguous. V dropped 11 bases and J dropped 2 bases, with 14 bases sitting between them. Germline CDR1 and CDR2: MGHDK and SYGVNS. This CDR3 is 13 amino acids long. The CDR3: CAVQKENTDTQYF. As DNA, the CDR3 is TGTGCCGTCCAGAAGGAGAACACAGATACGCAGTATTTT.

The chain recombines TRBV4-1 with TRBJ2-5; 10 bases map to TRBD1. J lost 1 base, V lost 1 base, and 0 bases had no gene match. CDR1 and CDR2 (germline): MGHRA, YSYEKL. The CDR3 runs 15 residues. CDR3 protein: CASSQGTGGQETQYF. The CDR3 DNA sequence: TGCGCCAGCAGCCAAGGGACAGGGGGCCAAGAGACCCAGTACTTC.

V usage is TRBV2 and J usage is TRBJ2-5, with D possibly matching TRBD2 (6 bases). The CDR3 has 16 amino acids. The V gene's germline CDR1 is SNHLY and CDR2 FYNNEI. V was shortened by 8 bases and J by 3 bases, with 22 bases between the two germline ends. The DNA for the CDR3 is TGTGCCAGCGGTCGGGACTCCGGAGGGGTGGAAGAGACCCAGTACTTC. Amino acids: CASGRDSGGVEETQYF.

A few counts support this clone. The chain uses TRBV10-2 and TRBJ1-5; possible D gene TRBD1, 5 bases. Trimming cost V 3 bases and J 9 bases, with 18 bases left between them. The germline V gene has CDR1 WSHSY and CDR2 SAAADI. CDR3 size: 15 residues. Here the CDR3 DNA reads TGCGCCAGCAGTGACCAAATGACGGACATAGGGCCCCAGCATTTT. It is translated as CASSDQMTDIGPQHF.

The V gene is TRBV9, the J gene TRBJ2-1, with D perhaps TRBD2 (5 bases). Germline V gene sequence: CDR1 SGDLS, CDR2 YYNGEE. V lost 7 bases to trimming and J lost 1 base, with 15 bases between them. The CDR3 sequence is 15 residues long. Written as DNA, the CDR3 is TGTGCCAGCGGAGGCCGGGTAGGTTCCTACAATGAGCAGTTCTTC. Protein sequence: CASGGRVGSYNEQFF.

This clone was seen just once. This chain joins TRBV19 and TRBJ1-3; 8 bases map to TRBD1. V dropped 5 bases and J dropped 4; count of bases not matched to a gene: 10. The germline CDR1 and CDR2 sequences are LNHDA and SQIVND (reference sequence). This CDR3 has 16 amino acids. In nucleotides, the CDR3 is TGTGCCAGTAGTTCCGACCAGGGGGCGCGAGGAAACACCATATATTTT. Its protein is CASSSDQGARGNTIYF.

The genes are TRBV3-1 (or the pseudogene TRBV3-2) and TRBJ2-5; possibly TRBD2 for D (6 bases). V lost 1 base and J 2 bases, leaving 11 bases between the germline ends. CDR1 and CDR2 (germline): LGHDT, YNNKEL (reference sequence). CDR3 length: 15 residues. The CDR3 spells CASSQAWTTQETQYF. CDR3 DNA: TGTGCCAGCAGCCAAGCGTGGACTACTCAAGAGACCCAGTACTTC.

In DNA form, the CDR3 reads TGTGCCAGCAGCGCGGGGGAACTCTTCGGTAATTCACCCCTCCACTTT. Protein sequence: CASSAGELFGNSPLHF. The chain recombines TRBV7-9 with TRBJ1-6; possibly TRBD1 for D (5 bases). V lost 5 bases and J lost 6, with 17 bases in between. The CDR3 is made up of 16 amino acids. Germline V gene data show CDR1 as SEHNR and CDR2 as FQNEAQ (reference sequence).

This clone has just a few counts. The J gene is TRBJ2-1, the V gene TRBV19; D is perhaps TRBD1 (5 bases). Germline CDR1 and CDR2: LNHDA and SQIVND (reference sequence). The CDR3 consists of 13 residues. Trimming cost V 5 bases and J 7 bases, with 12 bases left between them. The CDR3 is CASSWGQGNEQFF. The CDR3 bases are TGTGCCAGTAGTTGGGGCCAAGGTAATGAGCAGTTCTTC.

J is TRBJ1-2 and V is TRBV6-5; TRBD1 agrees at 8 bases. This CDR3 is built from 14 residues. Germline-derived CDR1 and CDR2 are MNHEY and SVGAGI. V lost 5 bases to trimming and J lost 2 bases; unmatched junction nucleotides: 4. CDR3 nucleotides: TGTGCCAGCAGTAGGGACAGGAAGAACTATGGCTACACCTTC. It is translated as CASSRDRKNYGYTF.

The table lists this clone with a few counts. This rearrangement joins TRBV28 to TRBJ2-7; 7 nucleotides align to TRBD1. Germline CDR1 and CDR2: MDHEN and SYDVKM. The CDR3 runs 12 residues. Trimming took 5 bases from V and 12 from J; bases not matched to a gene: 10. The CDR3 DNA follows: TGTGCCAGCAGTGTTGGGACAGTCGCTCCGTACTTC. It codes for CASSVGTVAPYF.

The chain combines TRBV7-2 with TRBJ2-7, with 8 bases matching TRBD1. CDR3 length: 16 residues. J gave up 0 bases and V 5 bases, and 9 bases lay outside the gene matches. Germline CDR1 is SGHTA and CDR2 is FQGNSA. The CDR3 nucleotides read TGTGCCAGCAGCCCATGGCAGACAGGGGCCTCCTACGAGCAGTACTTC. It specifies CASSPWQTGASYEQYF.

Written as DNA, the CDR3 is TGTGCCAGCAGCATTAGCGGGGGGGTCTACGAGCAGTACTTC. Translated, it gives CASSISGGVYEQYF. The rearrangement links TRBV7-6 to TRBJ2-7; TRBD2 matches 11 bases. J gave up 3 bases and V 5 bases, and 3 bases lay outside the gene matches. The CDR3 totals 14 residues. From germline, CDR1 is SGHVS and CDR2 FNYEAQ.

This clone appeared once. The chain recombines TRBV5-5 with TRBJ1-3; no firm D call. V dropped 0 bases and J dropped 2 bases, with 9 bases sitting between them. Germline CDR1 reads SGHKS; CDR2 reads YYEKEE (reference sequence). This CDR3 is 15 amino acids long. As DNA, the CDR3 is TGTGCCAGCAGCTTGGTCTCGGGTACTGGAAACACCATATATTTT. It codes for CASSLVSGTGNTIYF.